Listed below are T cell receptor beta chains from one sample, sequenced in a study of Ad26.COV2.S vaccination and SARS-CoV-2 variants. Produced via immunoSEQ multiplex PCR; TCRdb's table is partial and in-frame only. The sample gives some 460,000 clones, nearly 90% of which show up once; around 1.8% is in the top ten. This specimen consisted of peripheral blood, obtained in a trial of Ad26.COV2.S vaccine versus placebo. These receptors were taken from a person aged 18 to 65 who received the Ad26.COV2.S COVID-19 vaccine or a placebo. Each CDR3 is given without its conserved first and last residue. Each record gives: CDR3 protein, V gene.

ASSRGGVGAGGYT TRBV27
ASSWLSGGTDTQY TRBV6-6
ASSPGGSRSSYNEQF TRBV28
ASSPDGYTIY TRBV7-9
ASSHPVISSEQY TRBV13
ASNKGRNSPLH TRBV10-2
ASSPQTVYNEQF TRBV18
ASSFDVWGGQY TRBV7-8
ASSLIRTGTSGNTIY TRBV7-2
AGDPGTEAF TRBV30
ASSFQGNQPQH TRBV5-5
ASSHGGTDTQY TRBV5-1
ASSLDSSWGGGYT TRBV11-2
ASRVRAGGPYEQY TRBV2
ASSRNRNWVYEQY TRBV28
ASSLTDRDGQPQH TRBV28
ASSLGTSGSYEQY TRBV28
ASSQDFLAGGLNEQY TRBV4-1
ASSFNAGGARAF TRBV28
ASARAGNTEAF TRBV19
ASSSTSGTEETQY TRBV6-5
ASRYRTWPNEKLF TRBV28
ASSSRGAGTGNTIY TRBV7-9
ASSEANRDNEAF TRBV6-1
ASSDAGRPYNEQF TRBV10-2
ASKYRDSLMDYGYT TRBV19
ASTRTRLAGGSINEQF TRBV19
ASSRTIQETQY TRBV4-1
ASSINLYEQY TRBV19
ASSAGTDSYEQY TRBV6-2/TRBV6-3
ASRALRSGANVLT TRBV2
ASNPGRGLSGSSYNEQF TRBV11-2
SASRVEAPNEKLF TRBV20-1
ASSFARTGGRDTQY TRBV5-4
ASSPRDTTSPLH TRBV4-3
ASSYSVGAGTEAF TRBV6-5
ASSQDRDSGQPQH TRBV4-1
ASSDSYEQY TRBV6-2/TRBV6-3
ASGGKVIPYNEQF TRBV19
ASSHTRLAAFYNEQF TRBV7-9
ASSMWGSGSYNEQF TRBV19
ACPKEQGYGYT TRBV30
ASSLGTGGERSPLH TRBV7-9
ASSLERGRTEAF TRBV27
ASSRDRQIAKNIQY TRBV2
ATRHRVTEAF TRBV2
ASSWRAGGTNYGYT TRBV5-5
ASSPGLAGQF TRBV18
ASQSVSRLSEQY TRBV11-2
ASEAGANEQY TRBV2